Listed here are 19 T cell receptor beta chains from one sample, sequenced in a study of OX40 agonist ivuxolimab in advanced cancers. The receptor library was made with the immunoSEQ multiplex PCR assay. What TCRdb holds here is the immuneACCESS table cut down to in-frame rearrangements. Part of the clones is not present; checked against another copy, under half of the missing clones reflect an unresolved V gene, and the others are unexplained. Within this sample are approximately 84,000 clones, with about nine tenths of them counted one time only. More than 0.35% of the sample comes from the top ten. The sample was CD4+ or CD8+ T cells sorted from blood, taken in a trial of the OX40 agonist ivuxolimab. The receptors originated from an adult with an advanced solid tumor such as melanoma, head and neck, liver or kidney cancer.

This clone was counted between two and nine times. Here the CDR3 DNA reads TGTGCCAGCAGCCAAGCACAGGCGGGTAATGAAAAACTGTTTTTT. Translation gives CASSQAQAGNEKLFF. The chain employs TRBV4-2 and TRBJ1-4, with D perhaps matching TRBD1 (5 bases). This CDR3 comprises 15 residues. Germline values: CDR1 LGHNA, CDR2 YNFKEQ. V was cut by 1 base and J by 4 bases, with 10 bases left in between.

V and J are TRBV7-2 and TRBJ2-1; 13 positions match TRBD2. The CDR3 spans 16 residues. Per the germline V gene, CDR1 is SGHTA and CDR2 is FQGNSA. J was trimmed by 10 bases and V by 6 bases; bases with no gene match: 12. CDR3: CASRRAGTSGKGEQFF. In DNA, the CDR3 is TGTGCCAGCAGAAGAGCCGGGACTAGCGGGAAGGGGGAGCAGTTCTTC. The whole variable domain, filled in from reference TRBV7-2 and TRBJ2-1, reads GAGVSQSPSNKVTEKGKDVELRCDPISGHTALYWYRQSLGQGLEFLIYFQGNSAPDKSGLPSDRFSAERTGGSVSTLTIQRTQQEDSAVYLCASRRAGTSGKGEQFFGPGTRLTVL.

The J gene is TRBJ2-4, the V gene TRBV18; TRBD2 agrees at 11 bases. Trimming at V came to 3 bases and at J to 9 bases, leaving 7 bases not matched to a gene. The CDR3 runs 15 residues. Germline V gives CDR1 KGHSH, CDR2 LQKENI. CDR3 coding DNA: TGTGCCAGCTCACCCCCACTAGCGGGAGAGGTCATTCAGTACTTC. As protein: CASSPPLAGEVIQYF.

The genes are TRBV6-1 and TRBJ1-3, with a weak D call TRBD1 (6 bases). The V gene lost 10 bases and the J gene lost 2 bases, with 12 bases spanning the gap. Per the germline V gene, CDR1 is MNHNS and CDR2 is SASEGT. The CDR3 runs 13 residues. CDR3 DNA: TGTGCCACAGGGCGGACAGCTGGAAACACCATATATTTT. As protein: CATGRTAGNTIYF.

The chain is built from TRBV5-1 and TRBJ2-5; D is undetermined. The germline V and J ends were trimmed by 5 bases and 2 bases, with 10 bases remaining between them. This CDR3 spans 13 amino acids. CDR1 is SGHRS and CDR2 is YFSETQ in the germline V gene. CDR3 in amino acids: CASRMNGQETQYF. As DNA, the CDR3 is TGCGCCAGCAGAATGAACGGACAAGAGACCCAGTACTTC.

The CDR3 DNA reads as TGTGCCAGCAGCTTGGACCCTGGAAGCTCCTACGAGCAGTACTTC. Its translation is CASSLDPGSSYEQYF. The chain recombines TRBV5-5 with TRBJ2-7; D gene unclear. This CDR3 region has 15 residues. Germline V lookup: CDR1 SGHKS, CDR2 YYEKEE (reference sequence). Trimming left V 0 bases short and J 0 bases short, with 10 bases between. Variable domain in full (rest from reference TRBV5-5 and TRBJ2-7): DAGVTQSPTHLIKTRGQQVTLRCSPISGHKSVSWYQQVLGQGPQFIFQYYEKEERGRGNFPDRFSARQFPNYSSELNVNALLLGDSALYLCASSLDPGSSYEQYFGPGTRLTVT.

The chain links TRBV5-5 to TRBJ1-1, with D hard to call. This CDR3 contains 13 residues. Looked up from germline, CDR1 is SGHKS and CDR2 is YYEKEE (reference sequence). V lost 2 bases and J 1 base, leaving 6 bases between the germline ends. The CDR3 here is CASSFDGNTEAFF. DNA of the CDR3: TGTGCCAGCAGCTTCGACGGGAACACTGAAGCTTTCTTT.

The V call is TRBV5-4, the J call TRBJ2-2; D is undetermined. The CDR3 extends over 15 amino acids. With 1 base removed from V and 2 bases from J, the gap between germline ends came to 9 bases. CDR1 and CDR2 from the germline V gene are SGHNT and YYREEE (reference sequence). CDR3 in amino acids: CASSLNLENTGELFF. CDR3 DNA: TGTGCCAGCAGCTTGAATCTGGAAAACACCGGGGAGCTGTTTTTT.

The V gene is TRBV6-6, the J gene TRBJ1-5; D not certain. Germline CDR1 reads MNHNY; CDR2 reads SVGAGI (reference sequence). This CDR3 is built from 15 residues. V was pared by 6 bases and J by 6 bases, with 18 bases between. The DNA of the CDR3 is TGTGCCAGCAGCCTCCCCATGACCGTCCCTCAGCCCCAGCATTTT. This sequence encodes CASSLPMTVPQPQHF.

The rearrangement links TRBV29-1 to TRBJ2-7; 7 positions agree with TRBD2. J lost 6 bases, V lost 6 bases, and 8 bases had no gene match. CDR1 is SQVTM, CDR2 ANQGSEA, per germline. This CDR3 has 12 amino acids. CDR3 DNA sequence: TGCAGCGTCGAGGCGGGGGTAGGCGAGCAGTACTTC. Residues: CSVEAGVGEQYF.

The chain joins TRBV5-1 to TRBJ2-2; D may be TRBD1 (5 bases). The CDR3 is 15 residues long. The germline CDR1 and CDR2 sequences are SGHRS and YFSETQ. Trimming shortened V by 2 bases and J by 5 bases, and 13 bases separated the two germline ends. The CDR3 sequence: CASSFETPGTGELFF. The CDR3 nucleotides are TGCGCCAGCAGCTTCGAGACCCCAGGGACCGGGGAGCTGTTTTTT.

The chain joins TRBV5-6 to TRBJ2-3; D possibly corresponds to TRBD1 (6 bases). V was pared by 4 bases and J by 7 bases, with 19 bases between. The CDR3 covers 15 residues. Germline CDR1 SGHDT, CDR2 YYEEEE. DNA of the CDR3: TGTGCCAGCAGCCCAAACCTCCGGGACATGAATACGCAGTATTTT. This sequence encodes CASSPNLRDMNTQYF. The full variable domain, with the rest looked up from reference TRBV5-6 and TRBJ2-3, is DAGVTQSPTHLIKTRGQQVTLRCSPKSGHDTVSWYQQALGQGPQFIFQYYEEEERQRGNFPDRFSGHQFPNYSSELNVNALLLGDSALYLCASSPNLRDMNTQYFGPGTRLTVL.

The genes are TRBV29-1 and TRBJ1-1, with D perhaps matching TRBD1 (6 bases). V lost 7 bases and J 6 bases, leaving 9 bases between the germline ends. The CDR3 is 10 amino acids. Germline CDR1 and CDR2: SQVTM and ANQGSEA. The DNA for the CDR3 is TGCAGCGCAGGGGACGCTGAAGCTTTCTTT. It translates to CSAGDAEAFF.

The CDR3 bases are TGCGCCAGCAGTGAGGAGACTGGGACTCCCGGAGCCAAAAACATTCAGTACTTC. Translated, it gives CASSEETGTPGAKNIQYF. The chain joins TRBV10-1 to TRBJ2-4; TRBD2 might be the D (6 bases). Trimming removed 2 bases at V and 0 bases at J, with 17 bases between. This CDR3 has 18 amino acids. The germline V gene encodes CDR1 WNHNN and CDR2 SYGVQD (reference sequence).

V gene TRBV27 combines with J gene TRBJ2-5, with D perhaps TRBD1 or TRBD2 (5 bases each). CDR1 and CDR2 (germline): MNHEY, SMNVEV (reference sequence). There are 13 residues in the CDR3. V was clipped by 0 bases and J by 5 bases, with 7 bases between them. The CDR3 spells CASSLSWGETQYF. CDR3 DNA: TGTGCCAGCAGTTTATCGTGGGGGGAGACCCAGTACTTC.

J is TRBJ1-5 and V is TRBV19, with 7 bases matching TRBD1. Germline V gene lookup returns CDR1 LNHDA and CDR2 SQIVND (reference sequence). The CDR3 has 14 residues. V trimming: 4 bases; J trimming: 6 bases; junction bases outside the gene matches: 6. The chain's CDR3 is CASSTNRDSQPQHF. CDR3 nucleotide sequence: TGTGCCAGTAGTACAAACAGGGACAGTCAGCCCCAGCATTTT.

In DNA form, the CDR3 reads TGTGCCAGCAGCTTAGGTACCGGGTGGGAGCAGTACTTC. This translates into CASSLGTGWEQYF. The chain combines TRBV11-3 with TRBJ2-7; D is ambiguous. With 1 base removed from V and 7 bases from J, the gap between germline ends came to 11 bases. The germline V gene has CDR1 SGHNT and CDR2 YENEEA. The CDR3 covers 13 residues.

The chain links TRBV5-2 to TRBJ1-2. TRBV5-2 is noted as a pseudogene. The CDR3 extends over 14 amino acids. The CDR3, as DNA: TGTGCCAGCTCTGAGGAGGGGAAAAACTATGGCTACACCTTC. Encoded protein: CASSEEGKNYGYTF.

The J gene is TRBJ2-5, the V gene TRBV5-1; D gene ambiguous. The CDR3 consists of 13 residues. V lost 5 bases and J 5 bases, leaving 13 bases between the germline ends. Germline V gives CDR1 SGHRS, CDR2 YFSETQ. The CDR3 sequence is CASSFPGSETQYF. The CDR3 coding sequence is TGCGCCAGCAGTTTCCCAGGTTCTGAGACCCAGTACTTC.